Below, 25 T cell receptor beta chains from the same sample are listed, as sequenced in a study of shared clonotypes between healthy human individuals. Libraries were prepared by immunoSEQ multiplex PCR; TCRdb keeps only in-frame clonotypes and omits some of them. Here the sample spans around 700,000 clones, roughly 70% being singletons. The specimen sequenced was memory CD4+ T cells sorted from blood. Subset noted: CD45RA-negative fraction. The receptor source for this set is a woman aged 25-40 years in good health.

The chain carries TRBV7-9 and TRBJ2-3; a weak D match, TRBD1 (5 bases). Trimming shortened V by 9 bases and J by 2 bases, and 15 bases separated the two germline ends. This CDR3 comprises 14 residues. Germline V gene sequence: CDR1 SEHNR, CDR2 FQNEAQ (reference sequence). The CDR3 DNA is TGTGCCAGGACTGGCGTAGGGGACACAGATACGCAGTATTTT. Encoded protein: CARTGVGDTDTQYF.

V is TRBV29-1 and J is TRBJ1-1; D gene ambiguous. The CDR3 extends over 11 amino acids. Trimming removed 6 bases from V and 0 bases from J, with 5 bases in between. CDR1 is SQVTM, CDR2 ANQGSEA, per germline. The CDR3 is CSVFMNTEAFF. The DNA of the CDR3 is TGCAGCGTGTTCATGAACACTGAAGCTTTCTTT.

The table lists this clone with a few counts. The chain's CDR3 is CASSEDRYGYTF. CDR3 DNA: TGTGCCAGTAGTGAGGACAGATATGGCTACACCTTC. The chain employs TRBV19 and TRBJ1-2, with a tentative D call TRBD1 (6 bases). The CDR3 extends over 12 amino acids. With 5 bases removed from V and 5 bases from J, the gap between germline ends came to 9 bases. Germline lookup yields CDR1 LNHDA and CDR2 SQIVND (reference sequence).

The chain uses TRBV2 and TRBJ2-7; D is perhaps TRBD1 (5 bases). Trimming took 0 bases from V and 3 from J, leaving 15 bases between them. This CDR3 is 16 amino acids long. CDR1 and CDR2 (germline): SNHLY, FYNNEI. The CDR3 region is CASSEAGQGVRYEQYF. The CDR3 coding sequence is TGTGCCAGCAGTGAAGCGGGCCAGGGTGTGCGCTACGAGCAGTACTTC.

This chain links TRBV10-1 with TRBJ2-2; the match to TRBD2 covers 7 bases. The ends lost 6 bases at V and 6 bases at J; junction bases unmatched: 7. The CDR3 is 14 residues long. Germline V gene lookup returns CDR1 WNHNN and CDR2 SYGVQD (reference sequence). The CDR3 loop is CASSRDYQAGELFF. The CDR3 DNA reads TGCGCCAGCAGCCGGGACTATCAAGCCGGGGAGCTGTTTTTT.

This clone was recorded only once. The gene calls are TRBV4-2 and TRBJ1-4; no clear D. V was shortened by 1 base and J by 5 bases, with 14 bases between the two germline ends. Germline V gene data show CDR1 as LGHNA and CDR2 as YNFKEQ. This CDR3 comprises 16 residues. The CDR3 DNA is TGTGCCAGCAGCCAAGTTTCTCCTGGAGAGAATGAAAAACTGTTTTTT. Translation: CASSQVSPGENEKLFF.

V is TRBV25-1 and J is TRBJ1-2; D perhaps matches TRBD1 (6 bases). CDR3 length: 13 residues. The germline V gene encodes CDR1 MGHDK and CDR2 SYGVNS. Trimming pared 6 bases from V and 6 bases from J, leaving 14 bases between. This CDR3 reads CASSSSTGNGYTF. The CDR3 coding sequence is TGTGCCAGCAGCTCGTCTACAGGGAATGGCTACACCTTC.

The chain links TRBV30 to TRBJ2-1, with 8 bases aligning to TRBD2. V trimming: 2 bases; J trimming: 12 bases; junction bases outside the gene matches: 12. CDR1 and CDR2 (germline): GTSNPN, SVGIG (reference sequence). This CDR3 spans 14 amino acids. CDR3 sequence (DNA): TGTGCCTGGAGTTTAAAGCGGGAGAGTGATGGGCAGTTCTTC. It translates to CAWSLKRESDGQFF.

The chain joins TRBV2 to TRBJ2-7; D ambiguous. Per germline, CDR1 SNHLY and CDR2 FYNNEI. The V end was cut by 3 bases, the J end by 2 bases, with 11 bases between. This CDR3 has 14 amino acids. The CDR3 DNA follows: TGTGCCAGCAGTGAGCAGACTGTAACCTACGAGCAGTACTTC. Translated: CASSEQTVTYEQYF.

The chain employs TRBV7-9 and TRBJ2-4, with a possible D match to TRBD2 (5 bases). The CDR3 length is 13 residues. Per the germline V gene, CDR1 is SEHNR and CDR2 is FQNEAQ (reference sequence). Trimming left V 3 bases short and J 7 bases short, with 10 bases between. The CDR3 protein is CASSFYGNNIQYF. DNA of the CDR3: TGTGCCAGCAGCTTCTACGGGAACAACATTCAGTACTTC.

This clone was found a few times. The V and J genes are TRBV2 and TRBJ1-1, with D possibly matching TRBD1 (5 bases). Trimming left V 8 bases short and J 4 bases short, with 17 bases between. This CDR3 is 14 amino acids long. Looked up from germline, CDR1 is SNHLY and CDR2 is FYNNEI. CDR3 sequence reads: CASHQAGPGTEAFF. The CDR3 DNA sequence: TGTGCCAGCCACCAGGCAGGGCCGGGCACTGAAGCTTTCTTT.

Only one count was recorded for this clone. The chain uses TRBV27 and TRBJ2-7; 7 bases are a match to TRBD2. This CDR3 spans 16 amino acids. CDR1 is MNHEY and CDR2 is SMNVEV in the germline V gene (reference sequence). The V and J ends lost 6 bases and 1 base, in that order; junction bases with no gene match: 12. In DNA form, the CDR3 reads TGTGCCAGCAGCGTAAAGGCTAGCGGTTTTTCCTACGAGCAGTACTTC. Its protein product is CASSVKASGFSYEQYF.

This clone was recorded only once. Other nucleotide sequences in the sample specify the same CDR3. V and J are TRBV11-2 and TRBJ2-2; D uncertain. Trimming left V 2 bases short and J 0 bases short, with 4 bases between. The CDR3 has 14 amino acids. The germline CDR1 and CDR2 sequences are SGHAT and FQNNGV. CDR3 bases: TGTGCCAGCAGCTTACCCCCGAACACCGGGGAGCTGTTTTTT. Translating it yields CASSLPPNTGELFF.

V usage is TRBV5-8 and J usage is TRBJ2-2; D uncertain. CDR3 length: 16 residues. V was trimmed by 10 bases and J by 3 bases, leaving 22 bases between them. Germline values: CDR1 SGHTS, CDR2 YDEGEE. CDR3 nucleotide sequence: TGTGCCCGCCCGGTCAGGCTGATGAGAGACACCGGGGAGCTGTTTTTT. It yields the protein CARPVRLMRDTGELFF.

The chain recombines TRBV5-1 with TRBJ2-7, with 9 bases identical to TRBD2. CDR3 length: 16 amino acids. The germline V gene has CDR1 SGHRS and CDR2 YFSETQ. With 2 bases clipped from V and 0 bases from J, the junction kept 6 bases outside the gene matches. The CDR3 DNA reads TGCGCCAGCAGCTTAACTGGAGCGGGAGGCTCCTACGAGCAGTACTTC. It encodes CASSLTGAGGSYEQYF.

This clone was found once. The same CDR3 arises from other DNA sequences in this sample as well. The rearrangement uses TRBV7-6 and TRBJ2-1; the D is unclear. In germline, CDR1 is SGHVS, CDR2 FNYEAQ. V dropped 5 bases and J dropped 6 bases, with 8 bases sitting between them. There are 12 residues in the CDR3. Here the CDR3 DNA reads TGTGCCAGCAGCGCCTCGGGCAATGAGCAGTTCTTC. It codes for CASSASGNEQFF.

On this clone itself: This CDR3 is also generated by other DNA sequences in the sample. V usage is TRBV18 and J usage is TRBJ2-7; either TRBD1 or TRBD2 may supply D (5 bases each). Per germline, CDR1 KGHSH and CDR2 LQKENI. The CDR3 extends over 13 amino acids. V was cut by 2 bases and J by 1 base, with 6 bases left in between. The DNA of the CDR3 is TGTGCCAGCTCACCAGGGACGTCCTACGAGCAGTACTTC. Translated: CASSPGTSYEQYF.

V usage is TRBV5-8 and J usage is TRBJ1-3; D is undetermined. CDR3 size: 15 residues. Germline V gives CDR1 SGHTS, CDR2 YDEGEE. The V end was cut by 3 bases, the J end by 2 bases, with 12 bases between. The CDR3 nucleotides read TGTGCCAGCAGCTCGACGGGCGATCCTGGAAACACCATATATTTT. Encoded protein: CASSSTGDPGNTIYF.

The CDR3 here is CASSSPGLAVIGDKNIQYF. The CDR3 DNA sequence: TGTGCCAGCAGCTCTCCGGGACTAGCGGTCATTGGGGACAAAAACATTCAGTACTTC. The V and J genes are TRBV7-9 and TRBJ2-4; 11 bases are shared with TRBD2. Looked up from germline, CDR1 is SEHNR and CDR2 is FQNEAQ (reference sequence). The CDR3 extends over 19 amino acids. V dropped 4 bases and J dropped 3; count of bases not matched to a gene: 14.

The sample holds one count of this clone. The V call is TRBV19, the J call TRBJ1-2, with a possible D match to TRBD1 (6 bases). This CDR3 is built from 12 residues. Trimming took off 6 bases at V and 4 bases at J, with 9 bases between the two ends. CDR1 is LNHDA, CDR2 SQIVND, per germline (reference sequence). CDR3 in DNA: TGTGCCAGTAGGACAGGCCTCTATGGCTACACCTTC. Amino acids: CASRTGLYGYTF.

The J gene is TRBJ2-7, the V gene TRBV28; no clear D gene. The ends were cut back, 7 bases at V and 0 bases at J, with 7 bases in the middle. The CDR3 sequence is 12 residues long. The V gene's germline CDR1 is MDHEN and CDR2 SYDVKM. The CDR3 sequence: CASTGSSYEQYF. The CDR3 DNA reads TGTGCCAGCACCGGAAGCTCCTACGAGCAGTACTTC. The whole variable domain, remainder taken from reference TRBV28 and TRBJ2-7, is DVKVTQSSRYLVKRTGEKVFLECVQDMDHENMFWYRQDPGLGLRLIYFSYDVKMKEKGDIPEGYSVSREKKERFSLILESASTNQTSMYLCASTGSSYEQYFGPGTRLTVT.

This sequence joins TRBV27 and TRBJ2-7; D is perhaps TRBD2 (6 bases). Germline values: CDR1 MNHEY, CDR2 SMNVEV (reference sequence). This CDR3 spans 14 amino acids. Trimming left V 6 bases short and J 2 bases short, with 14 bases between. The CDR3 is CASRRGGRPYEQYF. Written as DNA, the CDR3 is TGTGCCAGCAGGAGGGGAGGCAGGCCCTACGAGCAGTACTTC.

CDR3 coding DNA: TGCAGCGTGGCGGAGAACACCGGGGAGCTGTTTTTT. Translating gives CSVAENTGELFF. V and J are TRBV29-1 and TRBJ2-2; D is unresolved. The CDR3 is 12 residues long. Germline V gives CDR1 SQVTM, CDR2 ANQGSEA. The germline V and J ends were trimmed by 6 bases and 1 base, with 6 bases remaining between them.

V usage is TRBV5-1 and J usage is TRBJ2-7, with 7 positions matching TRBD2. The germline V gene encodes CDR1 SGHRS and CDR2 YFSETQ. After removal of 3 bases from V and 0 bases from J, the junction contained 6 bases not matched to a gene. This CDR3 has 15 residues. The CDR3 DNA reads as TGCGCCAGCAGCTGGGCCGGCGGGAGCTCCTACGAGCAGTACTTC. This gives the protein CASSWAGGSSYEQYF. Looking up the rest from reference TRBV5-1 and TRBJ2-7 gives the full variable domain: KAGVTQTPRYLIKTRGQQVTLSCSPISGHRSVSWYQQTPGQGLQFLFEYFSETQRNKGNFPGRFSGRQFSNSRSEMNVSTLELGDSALYLCASSWAGGSSYEQYFGPGTRLTVT.

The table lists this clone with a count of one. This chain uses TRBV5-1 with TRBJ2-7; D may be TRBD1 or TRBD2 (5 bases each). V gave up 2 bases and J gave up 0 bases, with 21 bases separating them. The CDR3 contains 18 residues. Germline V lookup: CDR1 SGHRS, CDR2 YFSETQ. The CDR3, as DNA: TGCGCCAGCAGCTTAGGTCTCCGTTCCGGGACGGACTCCTACGAGCAGTACTTC. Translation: CASSLGLRSGTDSYEQYF.